The sequence of this T cell receptor beta chain was determined in a study of blood T cell repertoires in COVID-19. About the study: The study drew acute and convalescent COVID-19 samples from the United States, Italy and Spain. Nucleic acid was either cDNA or gDNA, and it came from T cells, B-cell-depleted T cells, or PBMCs.

The length of the CDR3 is 13 residues. Per germline, CDR1 SNHLY and CDR2 FYNNEI. Trimming took 4 bases from V and 4 from J; bases not matched to a gene: 1. During active infection, Seattle patients enrolled and were then monitored through disease. In the authors' workflow: It was from reference gene primer amplification that nucleated cell counts were estimated. Repertoires were generated with immunoSEQ multiplex PCR, while TCRdb's copy carries only in-frame clones and drops some. Clone size and V and J calls were adopted from that table, with D and trimming inferred from the DNA. This table has tens of thousands of clones, 81% appearing once.

The specimen sequenced was peripheral blood. The source of this sequence is a man older than 75 with COVID-19, enrolled during active disease. This chain uses TRBV2 with TRBJ1-1; TRBD1 matches 9 bases. In nucleotides, the CDR3 is TGTGCCAGCAGTGGACAGGGGGGCACTGAAGCTTTCTTT. Its translation is CASSGQGGTEAFF.